The 14 T cell receptor beta chains in this list originate from one sample, sequenced in a study of T-cell memory formation after mild COVID-19. One entry per CDR3 protein, called by TCRdb with MiXCR from the 5' RACE reads. The sample carries roughly 280,000 distinct CDR3 sequences, 7.5% to 9.5% recorded once. The sample was PBMCs or a T cell subset sorted from them (not recorded which). These receptors were obtained from a man aged 18-30 years who had mild COVID-19 (a few samples of this study predate the infection). Cell type and time point are not known.

Ten or more counts support this clonotype. The chain has TRBV6-5 and TRBJ2-7; D ambiguous. The V gene lost 0 bases and the J gene lost 3 bases, with 12 bases spanning the gap. This CDR3 has 15 residues. Germline values: CDR1 MNHEY, CDR2 SVGAGI. CDR3 amino acids: CASSYSLRAYYEQYF. The CDR3 nucleotides are TGTGCCAGCAGTTACTCCCTCCGGGCTTACTACGAGCAGTACTTC.

This clonotype has ten or more counts. The genes are TRBV5-1 and TRBJ1-6, with 10 bases identical to TRBD1. CDR3 length: 15 amino acids. V lost 4 bases, J lost 7 bases, and 5 bases stayed unmatched. CDR1 SGHRS and CDR2 YFSETQ come from the germline V gene. CDR3 sequence (DNA): TGCGCCAGCAGCCTGGGACAGGGGAGGAATTCACCCCTCCACTTT. Translation: CASSLGQGRNSPLHF.

The chain joins TRBV28 to TRBJ2-6; D gene unclear. V was trimmed by 8 bases and J by 2 bases, leaving 13 bases between them. Germline V gives CDR1 MDHEN, CDR2 SYDVKM. The CDR3 is 15 residues long. The CDR3 region is CASGPWRPGANVLTF. CDR3 bases: TGTGCCAGCGGTCCTTGGCGGCCTGGGGCCAACGTCCTGACTTTC.

The J gene is TRBJ2-7, the V gene TRBV18; TRBD2 agrees at 8 bases. J gave up 2 bases and V 3 bases, and 6 bases lay outside the gene matches. This CDR3 has 15 residues. CDR1 is KGHSH and CDR2 is LQKENI in the germline V gene. The CDR3: CASSPGGGIAYEQYV. In DNA, the CDR3 is TGTGCCAGCTCACCCGGGGGGGGAATAGCCTACGAGCAGTACGTC.

This clonotype has a handful of counts. V gene TRBV7-2 combines with J gene TRBJ2-5; the D is unclear. Germline CDR1 reads SGHTA; CDR2 reads FQGNSA. Trimming left V 5 bases short and J 4 bases short, with 14 bases between. The CDR3 is 14 amino acids. The CDR3, as DNA: TGTGCCAGCAGCCGAGACTTCTTTGGAGAGACCCAGTACTTC. It yields the protein CASSRDFFGETQYF. The whole variable domain, remainder taken from reference TRBV7-2 and TRBJ2-5, is GAGVSQSPSNKVTEKGKDVELRCDPISGHTALYWYRQSLGQGLEFLIYFQGNSAPDKSGLPSDRFSAERTGGSVSTLTIQRTQQEDSAVYLCASSRDFFGETQYFGPGTRLLVL.

V is TRBV9 and J is TRBJ2-1; TRBD1 aligns across 8 bases. The CDR3 extends over 14 amino acids. The germline V gene encodes CDR1 SGDLS and CDR2 YYNGEE. Unmatched junction bases numbered 2, after V lost 2 bases and J lost 4 bases. The CDR3 spells CASSVGTGYNEQFF. CDR3 in DNA: TGTGCCAGCAGCGTGGGGACAGGATACAATGAGCAGTTCTTC.

The chain uses TRBV28 and TRBJ1-4, with D tentatively TRBD1 (6 bases). There are 14 residues in the CDR3. CDR1 is MDHEN, CDR2 SYDVKM, per germline. V was pared by 5 bases and J by 8 bases, with 15 bases between. The DNA of the CDR3 is TGTGCCAGCAGTCAGGGGTCGGCGGGGGAAAAACTGTTTTTT. Protein: CASSQGSAGEKLFF.

This clonotype was observed a few times. The CDR3 coding sequence is TGCGCCAGCAGCTTGGTACCGGTAGACTACACTGAAGCTTTCTTT. It specifies CASSLVPVDYTEAFF. The chain joins TRBV5-1 to TRBJ1-1; the D is unclear. This CDR3 has 15 residues. CDR1 and CDR2 from the germline V gene are SGHRS and YFSETQ. V was cut by 0 bases and J by 3 bases, with 12 bases left in between.

This clonotype was detected a few times. The V gene is TRBV7-8, the J gene TRBJ2-3; tentatively, D is TRBD2 (6 bases). This CDR3 has 15 residues. V gave up 1 base and J gave up 10 bases, with 18 bases separating them. Germline CDR1 SGHVS, CDR2 FQNEAQ. CDR3 sequence (DNA): TGTGCCAGCAGCTTAGGTAGGACCCGACGGGAGCCGCAGTATTTT. Translated: CASSLGRTRREPQYF.

This clonotype has just a few counts. This rearrangement joins TRBV4-3 to TRBJ2-1; D remains ambiguous. The CDR3 runs 15 residues. The germline V and J ends were trimmed by 4 bases and 4 bases, with 14 bases remaining between them. Germline-derived CDR1 and CDR2 are LGHNA and YSLEER. The CDR3 loop is CASSRSEQEYNEQFF. DNA for the CDR3: TGCGCCAGCAGCCGAAGTGAGCAGGAGTACAATGAGCAGTTCTTC.

This chain uses TRBV2 with TRBJ2-3, with D tentatively TRBD2 (5 bases). The CDR3 totals 14 residues. V shed 1 base and J shed 1 base, with 6 bases lying between them. The germline V gene encodes CDR1 SNHLY and CDR2 FYNNEI. The CDR3 region has the DNA TGTGCCAGCAGTGAAGACGGGGGCACAGATACGCAGTATTTT. It encodes CASSEDGGTDTQYF.

There are many counts of this clonotype. This rearrangement joins TRBV4-2 to TRBJ2-6; no clear D gene. Germline V gives CDR1 LGHNA, CDR2 YNFKEQ. V gave up 0 bases and J gave up 4 bases, with 10 bases separating them. The CDR3 is 16 residues long. This CDR3 is CASSQDESGGANVLTF. CDR3 sequence (DNA): TGTGCCAGCAGCCAAGATGAATCCGGAGGGGCCAACGTCCTGACTTTC.

At least ten counts were recorded for this clonotype. The CDR3 coding sequence is TGCAGTGCTAGCCCGACAGACCTCTCCCGGGGAACTGAAGCTTTCTTT. This sequence encodes CSASPTDLSRGTEAFF. V and J are TRBV20-1 and TRBJ1-1; D possibly corresponds to TRBD1 (5 bases). V was clipped by 3 bases and J by 5 bases, with 22 bases between them. Germline V lookup: CDR1 DFQATT, CDR2 SNEGSKA (reference sequence). The CDR3 has 16 residues.

This clonotype has only a few counts. The genes are TRBV18 and TRBJ2-4; D gene uncertain. CDR1 and CDR2 (germline): KGHSH, LQKENI. This CDR3 has 14 amino acids. Trimming cost V 2 bases and J 0 bases, with 5 bases left between them. CDR3 in DNA: TGTGCCAGCTCACCAGACCAAGCCAAAAACATTCAGTACTTC. Its protein product is CASSPDQAKNIQYF.